Listed below are T cell receptor beta chains from one sample, sequenced in a study of T cell responses to AZD1222 COVID-19 vaccine. Repertoires were generated with immunoSEQ multiplex PCR, while TCRdb's copy carries only in-frame clones and drops some. Here the sample spans 150,000 or so clones, around 90% being singletons. Sequences were derived from peripheral blood, sampled on day 0 of AZD1222 vaccination. These receptors came from an adult in good health. Each CDR3 is given with its conserved first and last residue. The order of the fields is D gene, J gene, V gene, CDR3 protein. The D gene is left open where the match is weak.

>-|TRBJ1-2|TRBV4-3
CASRSSGDKGYTF
>TRBD2|TRBJ2-5|TRBV7-2
CASSLTSGVGVETQYF
>TRBD2|TRBJ2-1|TRBV7-3
CASSTYAGVGNEQFF
>-|TRBJ1-5|TRBV6-1
CASSEARVQPQHF
>-|TRBJ1-5|TRBV30
CAWSIDRGNQPQHF
>TRBD1|TRBJ2-5|TRBV29-1
CSGTGTGTVRSGTQYF
>-|TRBJ2-1|TRBV3-1/TRBV3-2
CASSQDVSETVGGENNEQFF
>TRBD1|TRBJ2-7|TRBV28
CASSPLGQGAYEQYF
>-|TRBJ2-5|TRBV30
CAWSPRLRGETQYF
>-|TRBJ2-7|TRBV28
CASSSGTYEQYF
>-|TRBJ2-3|TRBV11-2
CASSLGAGSTDTQYF
>TRBD1|TRBJ2-7|TRBV30
CAWVRDRGTYEQYF
>-|TRBJ1-2|TRBV7-2
CASSPQLGGVVDGYTF
>-|TRBJ1-2|TRBV28
CASSPRGGARNYGYTF
>-|TRBJ1-1|TRBV30
CAWSAGNSGGTEAFF
>TRBD2|TRBJ2-7|TRBV19
CASSISGGDYEQYF
>TRBD1|TRBJ2-7|TRBV2
CASTGTVSSYEQYF
>-|TRBJ1-6|TRBV4-3
CASSQRTELYGSPLHF
>TRBD2|TRBJ2-3|TRBV5-8
CASSFLGLASTDTQYF
>TRBD2|TRBJ2-7|TRBV10-3
CAISEVIAGLSEQYF
>TRBD1|TRBJ1-1|TRBV7-9
CASSFATGGVNTEAFF
>TRBD1|TRBJ1-2|TRBV6-5
CASRRDRGNYGYTF
>-|TRBJ2-5|TRBV11-2
CASSSGPRRETQYF
>-|TRBJ1-5|TRBV6-1
CASSDQGGNQPQHF
>-|TRBJ1-5|TRBV24-1
CATSDSRRPRGNQPQHF
>TRBD1|TRBJ1-2|TRBV6-5
CASRGTGGAYGYTF
>-|TRBJ1-1|TRBV28
CASHRLNTEAFF
>-|TRBJ1-1|TRBV18
CASFPTGRPGTEAFF
>-|TRBJ1-1|TRBV28
CASTEGPDRDEAFF
>TRBD1|TRBJ2-5|TRBV7-7
CASSPDRGYQETQYF
>-|TRBJ1-3|TRBV2
CASSGSGLFSGNTIYF
>-|TRBJ1-4|TRBV19
CASTWKLATNEKLFF
>-|TRBJ1-6|TRBV5-6
CASSPPGLPRNSPLHF
>TRBD1|TRBJ1-4|TRBV6-5
CASRRTGPNEKLFF
>-|TRBJ2-7|TRBV10-3
CAISESDFYEQYF
>-|TRBJ1-5|TRBV19
CASRSQGNQPQHF
>-|TRBJ1-1|TRBV5-1
CASSLEYRVSTEAFF
>-|TRBJ2-5|TRBV30
CAWKSSARTYQETQYF
>TRBD2|TRBJ2-3|TRBV5-4
CASSPGLAGEDTQYF
>-|TRBJ2-3|TRBV28
CASSLLDTQYF
>-|TRBJ2-5|TRBV5-6
CASSLVGFRKTQYF
>TRBD1|TRBJ1-1|TRBV25-1
CATRQGGNTEAFF
>-|TRBJ2-1|TRBV10-3
CAISESNQGGRPSYNEQFF